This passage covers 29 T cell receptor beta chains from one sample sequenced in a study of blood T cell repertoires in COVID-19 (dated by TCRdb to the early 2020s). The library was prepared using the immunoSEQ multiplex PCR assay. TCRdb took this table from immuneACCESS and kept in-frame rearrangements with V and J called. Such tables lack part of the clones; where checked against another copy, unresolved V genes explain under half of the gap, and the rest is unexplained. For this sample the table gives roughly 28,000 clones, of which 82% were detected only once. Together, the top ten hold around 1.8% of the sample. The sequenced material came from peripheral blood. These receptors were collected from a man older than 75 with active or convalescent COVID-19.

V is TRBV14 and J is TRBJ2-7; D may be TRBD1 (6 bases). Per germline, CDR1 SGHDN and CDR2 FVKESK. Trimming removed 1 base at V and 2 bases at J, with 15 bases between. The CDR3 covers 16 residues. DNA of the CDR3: TGTGCCAGCAGCCAAGTGTGGCAGGGGCCCCCCTACGAGCAGTACTTC. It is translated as CASSQVWQGPPYEQYF.

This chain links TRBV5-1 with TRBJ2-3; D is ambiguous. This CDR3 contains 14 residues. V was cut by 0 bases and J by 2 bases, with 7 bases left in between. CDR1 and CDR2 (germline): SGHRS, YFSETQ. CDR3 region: CASSLDISTDTQYF. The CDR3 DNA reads TGCGCCAGCAGCTTGGACATTTCCACAGATACGCAGTATTTT.

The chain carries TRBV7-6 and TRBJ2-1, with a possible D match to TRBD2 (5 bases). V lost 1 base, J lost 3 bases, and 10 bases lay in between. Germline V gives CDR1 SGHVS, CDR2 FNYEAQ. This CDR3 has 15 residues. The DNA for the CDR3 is TGTGCCAGCAGCTTAGTAGTAGACTACTACAATGAGCAGTTCTTC. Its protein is CASSLVVDYYNEQFF.

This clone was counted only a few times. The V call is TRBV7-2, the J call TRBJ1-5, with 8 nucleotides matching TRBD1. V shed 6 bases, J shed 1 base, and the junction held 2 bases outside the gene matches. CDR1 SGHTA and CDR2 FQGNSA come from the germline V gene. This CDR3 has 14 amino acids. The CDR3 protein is CASSRQGSNQPQHF. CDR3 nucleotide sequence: TGTGCCAGCAGTCGACAGGGGAGCAATCAGCCCCAGCATTTT.

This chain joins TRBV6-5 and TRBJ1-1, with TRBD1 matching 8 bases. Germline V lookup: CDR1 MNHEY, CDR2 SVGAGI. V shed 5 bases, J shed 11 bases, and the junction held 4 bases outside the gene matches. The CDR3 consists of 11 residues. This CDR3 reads CASSKDRVAFF. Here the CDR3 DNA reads TGTGCCAGCAGTAAGGACAGGGTGGCTTTCTTT.

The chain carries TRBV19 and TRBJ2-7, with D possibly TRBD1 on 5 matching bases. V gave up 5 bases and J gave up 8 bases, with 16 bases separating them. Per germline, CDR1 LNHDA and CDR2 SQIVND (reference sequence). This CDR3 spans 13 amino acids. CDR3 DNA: TGTGCCAGTAGTGAGACAGCTGGGGCGCAGCAGTACTTC. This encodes CASSETAGAQQYF.

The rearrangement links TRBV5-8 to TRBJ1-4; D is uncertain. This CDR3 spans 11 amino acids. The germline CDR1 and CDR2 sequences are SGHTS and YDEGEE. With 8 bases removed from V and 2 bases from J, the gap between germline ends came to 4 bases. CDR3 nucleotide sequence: TGTGCCAGTGAGACTAATGAAAAACTGTTTTTT. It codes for CASETNEKLFF.

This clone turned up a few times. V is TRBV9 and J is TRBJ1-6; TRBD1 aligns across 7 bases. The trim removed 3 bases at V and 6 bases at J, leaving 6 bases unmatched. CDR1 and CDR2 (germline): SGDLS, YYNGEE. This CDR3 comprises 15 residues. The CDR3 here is CASSAHRGGNSPLHF. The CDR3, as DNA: TGTGCCAGCAGCGCGCACAGGGGTGGTAATTCACCCCTCCACTTT.

CDR3 nucleotide sequence: TGTGCCAGCAGGGGACAGTACAATGAGCAGTTCTTC. Its protein product is CASRGQYNEQFF. The V call is TRBV2, the J call TRBJ2-1, with 7 bases identical to TRBD1. The germline CDR1 and CDR2 sequences are SNHLY and FYNNEI. J gave up 4 bases and V 6 bases, and 0 bases lay outside the gene matches. This CDR3 region has 12 residues.

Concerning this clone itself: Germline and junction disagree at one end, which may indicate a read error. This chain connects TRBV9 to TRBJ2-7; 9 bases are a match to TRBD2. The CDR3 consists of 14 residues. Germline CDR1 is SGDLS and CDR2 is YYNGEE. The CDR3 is CASSAGTSTVEVNF. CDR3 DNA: TGTGCCAGCAGCGCCGGGACTAGCACGGTTGAGGTGAACTTC.

CDR3 DNA: TGTGCCAGCAGTCGTAGCAATCAGCCCCAGCATTTT. It specifies CASSRSNQPQHF. J is TRBJ1-5 and V is TRBV6-5; D ambiguous. CDR1 MNHEY and CDR2 SVGAGI come from the germline V gene. Trimming stripped 5 bases from V and 0 bases from J, with 2 bases between. This CDR3 comprises 12 residues.

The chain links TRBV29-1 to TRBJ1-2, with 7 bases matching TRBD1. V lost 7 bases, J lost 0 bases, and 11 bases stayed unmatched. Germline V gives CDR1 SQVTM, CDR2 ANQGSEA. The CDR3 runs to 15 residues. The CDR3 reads CSAHSGTASNYGYTF. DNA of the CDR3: TGCAGCGCCCATTCCGGGACAGCGTCTAACTATGGCTACACCTTC.

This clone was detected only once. DNA for the CDR3: TGTGCCACCGGGCAAGTCGGGGAGCTGTTTTTT. It translates to CATGQVGELFF. J is TRBJ2-2 and V is TRBV24-1, with D uncertain. CDR3 length: 11 amino acids. From germline, CDR1 is KGHDR and CDR2 SFDVKD. Trimming took off 9 bases at V and 7 bases at J, with 8 bases between the two ends.

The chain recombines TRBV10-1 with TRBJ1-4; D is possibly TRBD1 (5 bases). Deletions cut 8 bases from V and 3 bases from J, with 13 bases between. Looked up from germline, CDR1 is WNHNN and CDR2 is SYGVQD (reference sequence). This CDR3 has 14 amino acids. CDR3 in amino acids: CASGDGGANEKLFF. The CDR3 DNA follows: TGCGCCAGCGGGGACGGGGGGGCTAATGAAAAACTGTTTTTT.

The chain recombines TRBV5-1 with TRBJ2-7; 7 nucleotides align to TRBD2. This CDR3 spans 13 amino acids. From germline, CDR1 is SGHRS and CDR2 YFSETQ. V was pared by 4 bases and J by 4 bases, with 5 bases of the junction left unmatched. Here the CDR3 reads CASSTGRGYEQYF. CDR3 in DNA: TGCGCCAGCAGCACTGGGCGGGGGTACGAGCAGTACTTC.

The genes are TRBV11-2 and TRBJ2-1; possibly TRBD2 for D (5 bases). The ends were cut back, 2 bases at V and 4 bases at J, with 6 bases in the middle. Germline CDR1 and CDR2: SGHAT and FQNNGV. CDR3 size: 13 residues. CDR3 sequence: CASSLRGYNEQFF. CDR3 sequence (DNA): TGTGCCAGCAGCTTACGGGGTTACAATGAGCAGTTCTTC.

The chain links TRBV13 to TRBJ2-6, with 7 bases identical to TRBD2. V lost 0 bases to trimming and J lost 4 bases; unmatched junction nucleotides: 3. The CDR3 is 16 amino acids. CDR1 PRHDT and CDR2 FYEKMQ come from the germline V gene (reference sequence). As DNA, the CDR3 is TGTGCCAGCAGCTTAGGACTAGCGTGGGGGGCCAACGTCCTGACTTTC. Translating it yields CASSLGLAWGANVLTF.

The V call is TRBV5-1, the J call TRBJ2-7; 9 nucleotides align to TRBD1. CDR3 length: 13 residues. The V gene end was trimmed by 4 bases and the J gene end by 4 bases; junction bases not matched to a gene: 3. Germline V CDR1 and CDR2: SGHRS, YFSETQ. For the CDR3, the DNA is TGCGCCAGCAGCAGTGGACAGGGGTACGAGCAGTACTTC. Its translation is CASSSGQGYEQYF.

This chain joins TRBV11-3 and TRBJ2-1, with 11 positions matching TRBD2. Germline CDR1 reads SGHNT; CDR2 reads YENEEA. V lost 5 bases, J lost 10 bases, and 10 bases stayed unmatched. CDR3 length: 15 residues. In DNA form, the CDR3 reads TGTGCCAGCAGCCCTAGCGGGGGGAGGGACGGGGAGCAGTTCTTC. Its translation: CASSPSGGRDGEQFF.

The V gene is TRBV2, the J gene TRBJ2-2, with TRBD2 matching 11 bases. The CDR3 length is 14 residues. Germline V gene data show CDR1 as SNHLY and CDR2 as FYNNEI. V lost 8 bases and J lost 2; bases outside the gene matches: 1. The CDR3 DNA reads TGTGCCAGCCGACTAGCGGGAAACACCGGGGAGCTGTTTTTT. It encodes CASRLAGNTGELFF.

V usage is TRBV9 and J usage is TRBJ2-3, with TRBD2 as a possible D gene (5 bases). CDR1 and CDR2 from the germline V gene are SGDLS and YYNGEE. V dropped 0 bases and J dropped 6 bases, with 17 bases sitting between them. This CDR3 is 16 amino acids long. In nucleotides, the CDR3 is TGTGCCAGCAGCGTAGATGGGTCTAGCCCCCAGGATACGCAGTATTTT. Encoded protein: CASSVDGSSPQDTQYF. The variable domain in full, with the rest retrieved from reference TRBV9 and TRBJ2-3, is DSGVTQTPKHLITATGQRVTLRCSPRSGDLSVYWYQQSLDQGLQFLIQYYNGEERAKGNILERFSAQQFPDLHSELNLSSLELGDSALYFCASSVDGSSPQDTQYFGPGTRLTVL.

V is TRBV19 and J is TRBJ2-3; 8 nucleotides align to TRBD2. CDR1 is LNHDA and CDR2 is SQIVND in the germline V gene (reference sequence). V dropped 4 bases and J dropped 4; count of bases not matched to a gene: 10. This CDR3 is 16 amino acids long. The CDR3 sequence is CASSTGTSDFSDTQYF. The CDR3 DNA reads TGTGCCAGTAGTACCGGGACTAGTGATTTTTCAGATACGCAGTATTTT.

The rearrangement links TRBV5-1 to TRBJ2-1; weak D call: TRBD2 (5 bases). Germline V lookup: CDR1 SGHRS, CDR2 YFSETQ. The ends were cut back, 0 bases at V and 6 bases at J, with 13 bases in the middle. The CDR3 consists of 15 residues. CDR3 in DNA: TGCGCCAGCAGCTTGGACCCTACTAGTGCCAATGAGCAGTTCTTC. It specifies CASSLDPTSANEQFF.

CDR3 protein: CASRLDRAGTEAFF. CDR3 in DNA: TGTGCCAGTAGATTAGACAGGGCAGGGACTGAAGCTTTCTTT. The V and J genes are TRBV19 and TRBJ1-1, with 7 bases identical to TRBD1. CDR3 size: 14 residues. Per the germline V gene, CDR1 is LNHDA and CDR2 is SQIVND (reference sequence). V shed 6 bases, J shed 5 bases, and the junction held 9 bases outside the gene matches.

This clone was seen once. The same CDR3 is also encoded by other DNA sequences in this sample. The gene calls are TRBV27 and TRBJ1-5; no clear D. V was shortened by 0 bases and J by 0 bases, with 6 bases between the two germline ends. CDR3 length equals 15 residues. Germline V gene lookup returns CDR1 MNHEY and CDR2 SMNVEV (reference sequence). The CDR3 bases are TGTGCCAGCAGTTTATCCCCTTATAGCAATCAGCCCCAGCATTTT. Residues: CASSLSPYSNQPQHF.

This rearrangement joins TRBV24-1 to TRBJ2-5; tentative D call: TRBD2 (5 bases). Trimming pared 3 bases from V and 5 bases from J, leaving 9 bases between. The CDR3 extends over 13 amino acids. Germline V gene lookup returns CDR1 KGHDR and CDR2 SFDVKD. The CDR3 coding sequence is TGTGCCACCAGTGATGAAGGGAGTGAGACCCAGTACTTC. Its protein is CATSDEGSETQYF.

CDR3 loop: CASSSTGTEAFF. In DNA, the CDR3 is TGCGCCAGCAGCTCGACAGGGACTGAAGCTTTCTTT. V gene TRBV5-1 combines with J gene TRBJ1-1, with 7 bases fitting TRBD1. Germline V gene lookup returns CDR1 SGHRS and CDR2 YFSETQ. This CDR3 is 12 amino acids long. The V and J ends lost 3 bases and 5 bases, in that order; junction bases with no gene match: 1.

The DNA of the CDR3 is TGTGCCAGCAGCCCCCTGGGGGGTCGCCTCTACAATGAGCAGTTCTTC. This translates into CASSPLGGRLYNEQFF. The chain uses TRBV5-6 and TRBJ2-1, with a possible D match to TRBD2 (6 bases). Germline values: CDR1 SGHDT, CDR2 YYEEEE. The CDR3 is made up of 16 amino acids. Deletions cut 4 bases from V and 3 bases from J, with 17 bases between.

CDR3 protein: CASSIGTGSTDTQYF. DNA of the CDR3: TGTGCCAGCAGCATAGGGACAGGCAGCACAGATACGCAGTATTTT. The V gene is TRBV5-4, the J gene TRBJ2-3; 8 bases are shared with TRBD1. CDR1 SGHNT and CDR2 YYREEE come from the germline V gene (reference sequence). J was trimmed by 0 bases and V by 4 bases; bases with no gene match: 4. This CDR3 spans 15 amino acids.